The 27 T cell receptor beta chains in this list originate from one sample, sequenced in a study of regulatory T cells in long-lasting Graves disease. This sample's time point: persistent/refractory GD, antithyroid drugs over 5 years with positive TRAb. Preparation of the TCR library used RNA extracted from PBMCs. CDR3 regions were amplified by Arm-PCR using iRepertoire HTBI primers to build TCR beta libraries. TCRdb independently ran MiXCR on the multiplex PCR reads; one entry per CDR3 protein. The sample lists some 370,000 distinct CDR3 sequences; around 21% were seen once. This specimen was peripheral blood mononuclear cells (PBMCs), taken when the disease was refractory, from a patient treated with antithyroid drugs. These receptors were obtained from a female donor with Graves disease.

In its sample, this clonotype was seen a few times. J is TRBJ2-5 and V is TRBV19, with 11 bases fitting TRBD2. The CDR3 has 16 residues. Germline assignment: CDR1 LNHDA and CDR2 SQIVND (reference sequence). J gave up 3 bases and V 3 bases, and 6 bases lay outside the gene matches. CDR3 protein: CASSIPETSGKETQYF. DNA of the CDR3: TGTGCCAGTAGTATCCCTGAGACTAGCGGGAAAGAGACCCAGTACTTC.

This clonotype was seen only a few times. CDR3 DNA sequence: TGTGCCAGCAGGAAAGGACTAGCGGGACGCTTCACCTACGAGCAGTACTTC. This codes for CASRKGLAGRFTYEQYF. V usage is TRBV27 and J usage is TRBJ2-7; TRBD2 matches 12 bases. Germline assignment: CDR1 MNHEY and CDR2 SMNVEV (reference sequence). The ends lost 6 bases at V and 2 bases at J; junction bases unmatched: 11. The CDR3 contains 17 residues.

The V gene is TRBV12-3 or TRBV12-4, the J gene TRBJ2-7, with a possible D match to TRBD1 (6 bases). Trimming removed 5 bases at V and 4 bases at J, with 12 bases between. The CDR3 is made up of 13 amino acids. CDR3: CASSQDSIYEQYF. The CDR3 coding sequence is TGTGCCAGCAGTCAGGACAGTATTTACGAGCAGTACTTC.

The chain recombines TRBV3-1 with TRBJ2-2; D not certain. This CDR3 has 16 residues. Germline V gene sequence: CDR1 LGHDT, CDR2 YNNKEL (reference sequence). Trimming shortened V by 0 bases and J by 2 bases, and 10 bases separated the two germline ends. As DNA, the CDR3 is TGTGCCAGCAGCCAAGACGCGACAACCAACACCGGGGAGCTGTTTTTT. Translation: CASSQDATTNTGELFF.

The V gene is TRBV6-2 or TRBV6-3, the J gene TRBJ2-7; 9 nucleotides match TRBD2. The CDR3 has 15 residues. Germline CDR1 is MNHEY and CDR2 is SVGEGT. The junction had 7 bases not matched to a gene; V was cut back by 4 bases and J by 3 bases. The CDR3 nucleotides are TGTGCCAGCAGTTTTCGAGCGGGAGGCGTCTACGAGCAGTACTTC. Translation gives CASSFRAGGVYEQYF.

The chain combines TRBV11-2 with TRBJ2-7; D not resolved. The CDR3 runs 15 residues. Trimming stripped 2 bases from V and 1 base from J, with 12 bases between. Per germline, CDR1 SGHAT and CDR2 FQNNGV. The CDR3 region is CASSLRPRVSYEQYF. The CDR3 nucleotides read TGTGCCAGCAGCTTAAGGCCAAGGGTTTCCTACGAGCAGTACTTC.

The chain carries TRBV19 and TRBJ2-7; 8 positions agree with TRBD1. The germline V gene has CDR1 LNHDA and CDR2 SQIVND (reference sequence). Germline trimming cut 4 bases from V and 7 bases from J; bases unmatched to any gene: 12. The CDR3 has 15 residues. Here the CDR3 reads CASSTPGQDRREQYF. The CDR3 DNA is TGTGCCAGTAGTACTCCGGGACAGGACAGGAGAGAGCAGTACTTC.

This chain joins TRBV30 and TRBJ1-2; a possible D gene is TRBD1 (5 bases). Looked up from germline, CDR1 is GTSNPN and CDR2 is SVGIG (reference sequence). The CDR3 has 14 amino acids. Trimming stripped 3 bases from V and 5 bases from J, with 16 bases between. The CDR3 DNA sequence: TGTGCCTGGAGCCCTCCGGGGCTAGGGTATGGCTACACCTTC. It encodes CAWSPPGLGYGYTF.

This clonotype was seen ten or more times. The chain couples TRBV29-1 to TRBJ1-1, with D unresolved. With 2 bases removed from V and 1 base from J, the gap between germline ends came to 2 bases. Germline CDR1 reads SQVTM; CDR2 reads ANQGSEA. CDR3 length: 11 residues. CDR3 coding DNA: TGCAGCGTTGAACGGAACACTGAAGCTTTCTTT. Translation: CSVERNTEAFF.

A note on this clonotype: With a much larger clone just one base away, this may be a read error. V usage is TRBV6-2 or TRBV6-3 and J usage is TRBJ2-7, with D maybe TRBD2 (6 bases). Trimming stripped 8 bases from V and 2 bases from J, with 16 bases between. The CDR3 covers 14 residues. CDR1 is MNHEY and CDR2 is SVGEGT in the germline V gene. The CDR3 nucleotides are TGTGCCAGCTCATTAGCGGAAGAGCCCTACGAGCAGTACTTC. Residues: CASSLAEEPYEQYF.

This clonotype was picked up a small number of times. At one end, the junction sequence differs from germline, possibly due to a read error. The chain joins TRBV30 to TRBJ1-1; no reliable D call. Per germline, CDR1 GTSNPN and CDR2 SVGIG (reference sequence). The CDR3 has 12 amino acids. CDR3 nucleotide sequence: TGTGCCTGGGGTGTTGGTCTGGGTGAAGCTTTCTTT. It encodes CAWGVGLGEAFF. Variable domain in full (rest from reference TRBV30 and TRBJ1-1): SQTIHQWPATLVQPVGSPLSLECTVEGTSNPNLYWYRQAAGRGLQLLFYSVGIGQISSEVPQNLSASRPQDRQFILSSKKLLLSDSGFYLCAWGVGLGEAFFGQGTRLTVV.

This clonotype was found a few times. One end of the junction fails to match germline, which may point to a read error. The chain combines TRBV30 with TRBJ1-1; no clear D gene. Germline-derived CDR1 and CDR2 are GTSNPN and SVGIG (reference sequence). CDR3 length: 13 amino acids. CDR3 DNA sequence: TGTACCTGGAAGATACACATGAACACTGAAGCTTTCTTT. Its protein is CTWKIHMNTEAFF.

Many counts were recorded for this clonotype. This rearrangement joins TRBV20-1 to TRBJ2-5; 13 bases agree with TRBD2. CDR1 DFQATT and CDR2 SNEGSKA come from the germline V gene (reference sequence). This CDR3 is built from 16 residues. The ends lost 5 bases at V and 5 bases at J; junction bases unmatched: 11. CDR3 bases: TGCAGTGCTGACTTCACTAGCGGGAGGGCCGTTGAGACCCAGTACTTC. The encoded protein is CSADFTSGRAVETQYF.

The table lists this clonotype with many counts. V and J are TRBV27 and TRBJ1-5; 8 positions agree with TRBD1. Trimming at V came to 4 bases and at J to 4 bases, leaving 3 bases not matched to a gene. There are 14 residues in the CDR3. CDR1 and CDR2 from the germline V gene are MNHEY and SMNVEV (reference sequence). CDR3 DNA: TGTGCCAGCAGTTCAACAGGGGGGAATCAGCCCCAGCATTTT. It codes for CASSSTGGNQPQHF.

This clonotype was counted many times. The chain employs TRBV11-2 and TRBJ2-5, with a weak D call TRBD2 (5 bases). The CDR3 has 13 amino acids. Germline CDR1 is SGHAT and CDR2 is FQNNGV. V gave up 5 bases and J gave up 5 bases, with 12 bases separating them. The DNA of the CDR3 is TGTGCCAGCAGCCTTTCGACGGGGGAGACCCAGTACTTC. It translates to CASSLSTGETQYF.

There are a few counts of this clonotype. The gene calls are TRBV20-1 and TRBJ1-1; possibly TRBD1 for D (6 bases). V was cut by 5 bases and J by 1 base, with 11 bases left in between. This CDR3 contains 13 residues. Germline values: CDR1 DFQATT, CDR2 SNEGSKA (reference sequence). CDR3 sequence (DNA): TGCAGTGCTGTGGAGGGGGGGAACACTGAAGCTTTCTTT. This sequence encodes CSAVEGGNTEAFF.

The rearrangement joins TRBV6-2 or TRBV6-3 to TRBJ2-7; D is unclear. This CDR3 spans 14 amino acids. CDR1 and CDR2 from the germline V gene are MNHEY and SVGEGT. Deletions cut 4 bases from V and 4 bases from J, with 14 bases between. CDR3 nucleotides: TGTGCCAGCAGTTCCACCTCAGTTGGGTACGAGCAGTACTTC. Protein: CASSSTSVGYEQYF.

The gene calls are TRBV19 and TRBJ2-2; 9 bases line up with TRBD2. Per germline, CDR1 LNHDA and CDR2 SQIVND (reference sequence). The length of the CDR3 is 16 residues. Trimming removed 3 bases from V and 6 bases from J; junction bases left unmatched: 8. The CDR3 nucleotides read TGTGCCAGTAGTATCCTTAGCGGGAGAGGACCCGGGGAGCTGTTTTTT. Translating it yields CASSILSGRGPGELFF.

Ten or more counts support this clonotype. The chain employs TRBV7-9 and TRBJ2-5; 11 positions match TRBD2. Trimming cost V 5 bases and J 2 bases; bases outside gene matches: 4. The CDR3 runs 15 residues. Per the germline V gene, CDR1 is SEHNR and CDR2 is FQNEAQ (reference sequence). CDR3 amino acids: CASSTLAGGQETQYF. The CDR3 bases are TGTGCCAGCAGCACGCTAGCGGGAGGACAAGAGACCCAGTACTTC.

V gene TRBV14 combines with J gene TRBJ2-7; the D is unclear. There are 14 residues in the CDR3. Germline-derived CDR1 and CDR2 are SGHDN and FVKESK. V was clipped by 6 bases and J by 3 bases, with 15 bases between them. Here the CDR3 reads CASRGTGPFYEQYF. DNA of the CDR3: TGTGCCAGCAGGGGTACGGGTCCTTTCTACGAGCAGTACTTC.

This clonotype has at least ten counts. This rearrangement joins TRBV7-2 to TRBJ1-2; D is possibly TRBD1 (6 bases). The CDR3 runs 12 residues. Germline V gene lookup returns CDR1 SGHTA and CDR2 FQGNSA. V was shortened by 5 bases and J by 14 bases, with 18 bases between the two germline ends. The CDR3 here is CASSPEGGLRTF. DNA of the CDR3: TGTGCCAGCAGCCCAGAGGGGGGGCTGAGAACCTTC.

This chain uses TRBV19 with TRBJ2-7; D may be TRBD2 (6 bases). From germline, CDR1 is LNHDA and CDR2 SQIVND (reference sequence). V was clipped by 1 base and J by 2 bases, with 12 bases between them. This CDR3 region has 15 residues. The CDR3 DNA is TGTGCCAGTAGTATAGTTAGCGGAGCGGCCTACGAGCAGTACTTC. It is translated as CASSIVSGAAYEQYF.

The gene calls are TRBV5-1 and TRBJ2-7; maybe TRBD2 (5 bases). Germline V CDR1 and CDR2: SGHRS, YFSETQ. The CDR3 runs to 14 residues. V dropped 0 bases and J dropped 4 bases, with 11 bases sitting between them. The DNA for the CDR3 is TGCGCCAGCAGCTTGGATTTCGGACTTTACGAGCAGTACTTC. It codes for CASSLDFGLYEQYF.

The sample holds many counts of this clonotype. The chain is built from TRBV6-2 or TRBV6-3 and TRBJ1-5; D possibly corresponds to TRBD1 (5 bases). Trimming pared 2 bases from V and 7 bases from J, leaving 9 bases between. Germline loops: CDR1 MNHEY, CDR2 SVGEGT. The CDR3 has 13 amino acids. CDR3 region: CASSYEGRQPQHF. The CDR3 bases are TGTGCCAGCAGTTACGAGGGGCGGCAGCCCCAGCATTTT.

This clonotype was found once. This chain uses TRBV7-2 with TRBJ2-2; D might be TRBD1 (8 bases). From germline, CDR1 is SGHTA and CDR2 FQGNSA. The CDR3 covers 16 residues. V lost 5 bases and J lost 5, with 18 bases in between. CDR3 DNA sequence: TGTGCCAGCAGCGACGACAGGGGAGGGGTAACCGGGGAGCTGTTTTTT. This encodes CASSDDRGGVTGELFF. The full variable domain, with the rest looked up from reference TRBV7-2 and TRBJ2-2, is GAGVSQSPSNKVTEKGKDVELRCDPISGHTALYWYRQSLGQGLEFLIYFQGNSAPDKSGLPSDRFSAERTGGSVSTLTIQRTQQEDSAVYLCASSDDRGGVTGELFFGEGSRLTVL.

This clonotype was counted many times. The genes are TRBV7-2 and TRBJ1-1; 9 nucleotides agree with TRBD1. The J segment lost 5 bases and the V segment lost 0 bases, leaving 4 bases of the junction unmatched. Germline CDR1 is SGHTA and CDR2 is FQGNSA. The CDR3 is made up of 15 amino acids. The CDR3 coding sequence is TGTGCCAGCAGCTTAGCGCCGGGACAGGGTACTGAAGCTTTCTTT. Translated: CASSLAPGQGTEAFF.

The table lists this clonotype with a few counts. The chain couples TRBV20-1 to TRBJ2-7; D not resolved. There are 11 residues in the CDR3. Germline V CDR1 and CDR2: DFQATT, SNEGSKA (reference sequence). Trimming pared 8 bases from V and 5 bases from J, leaving 13 bases between. CDR3 loop: CSPQKGDEQYF. CDR3 DNA sequence: TGCAGTCCCCAGAAGGGTGACGAGCAGTACTTC.